The rows below give T cell receptor beta chains drawn from one sample of a study of Ad26.COV2.S vaccination and SARS-CoV-2 variants. The data were produced by immunoSEQ multiplex PCR, yet TCRdb's version contains in-frame clones alone and is incomplete. The profile shows approximately 360,000 clones, 83% of them singletons. Material: peripheral blood, obtained in a trial of Ad26.COV2.S vaccine versus placebo. These receptors were obtained from a person between 18 and 65 years old who received the Ad26.COV2.S COVID-19 vaccine or a placebo. The CDR3 runs from the conserved cysteine through the conserved F or W. The D gene is left open where the match is weak. Clone size is given for some rows only: seen once, a few or many times, or a class if the clone is expanded.

J gene	V gene	clone size	D gene	CDR3 DNA	CDR3 protein
TRBJ2-2	TRBV30	.	.	TGTGCCTGGAGTCCACTCCTGGGGGGGGAGCTGTTTTTT	CAWSPLLGGELFF
TRBJ2-7	TRBV5-1	.	.	TGCGCCAGCAGCTTGAGTCAGTACGAGCAGTACTTC	CASSLSQYEQYF
TRBJ1-1	TRBV12-3/TRBV12-4	once	.	TGTGCCAGCAGTTTTCAAATGAACACTGAAGCTTTCTTT	CASSFQMNTEAFF
TRBJ1-1	TRBV5-1	.	TRBD1	TGCGCCAGCGCACGGACAGGAAACACTGAAGCTTTCTTT	CASARTGNTEAFF
TRBJ2-6	TRBV4-3	.	TRBD1	TGCGCCAGCAGCCAAGGGACAGGGGGGGCTGGGGCCAACGTCCTGACTTTC	CASSQGTGGAGANVLTF
TRBJ1-1	TRBV6-4	.	TRBD1	TGTGCCAGCAGTGACGAATGGGACAGGGCGGACACTGAAGCTTTCTTT	CASSDEWDRADTEAFF
TRBJ2-1	TRBV2	.	.	TGTGCCAGCAGTGACCGAGACAATGAGCAGTTCTTC	CASSDRDNEQFF
TRBJ2-6	TRBV7-3	.	.	TGTGCCAGCAGCCGGCAGGTCTCTGGGGCCAACGTCCTGACTTTC	CASSRQVSGANVLTF
TRBJ1-4	TRBV12-5	.	.	TGTGCTAGTGGTTTGGAACGTGAAAAACTGTTTTTT	CASGLEREKLFF
TRBJ2-7	TRBV30	.	TRBD1	TGTGCCTGGAGGGAACAGGGGGGCTCCTACGAGCAGTACTTC	CAWREQGGSYEQYF
TRBJ2-2	TRBV3-1/TRBV3-2	.	.	TGTGCCAGCAGCCAAGATCCTCCCGGGAACACCGGGGAGCTGTTTTTT	CASSQDPPGNTGELFF
TRBJ1-2	TRBV7-9	.	.	TGTGCCAGCAGCTTAGATGGTTGGACGGCTTATGGCTACACCTTC	CASSLDGWTAYGYTF
TRBJ2-7	TRBV11-3	.	TRBD2	TGTGCCAGCAGCTTAGATGGGCTAGCGGGGGCCTACGAGCAGTACTTC	CASSLDGLAGAYEQYF
TRBJ2-7	TRBV29-1	many	TRBD1	TGCAGCGTTGAAAAATTGGGGACAGGGATCGGGTACGAGCAGTACTTC	CSVEKLGTGIGYEQYF
TRBJ1-2	TRBV14	.	.	TGTGCCAGCAGCCGGACAGATTATGGCTACACCTTC	CASSRTDYGYTF
TRBJ1-1	TRBV18	.	TRBD1	TGTGCCAGCTCACTGGACAGGGGGGTCAGGAACACTGAAGCTTTCTTT	CASSLDRGVRNTEAFF
TRBJ1-2	TRBV19	once	TRBD1	TGTGCCAGTAGCTGGGACAGCTATGGCTACACCTTC	CASSWDSYGYTF
TRBJ1-1	TRBV25-1	.	.	TGTGCCAGCAGTGAACGGGGGACAAGAACTGAAGCTTTCTTT	CASSERGTRTEAFF
TRBJ2-1	TRBV7-9	.	TRBD1	TGTGCCAGCAGCTCCCCAGGGGGCGGGCTGGGGGTAAATGAGCAGTTCTTC	CASSSPGGGLGVNEQFF
TRBJ1-2	TRBV2	.	TRBD1	TGTGCCAGCAGCAGACAGGGGGTCCGTAACTATGGCTACACCTTC	CASSRQGVRNYGYTF
TRBJ2-1	TRBV4-1	.	.	TGCGCCAGCAGCCAAATGACGGGGCAAAATGAGCAGTTCTTC	CASSQMTGQNEQFF
TRBJ2-5	TRBV4-2	.	.	TGTGCCAGCAGCCAAGAAGTACGCCCGCGAGCTCTTGAGACCCAGTACTTC	CASSQEVRPRALETQYF
TRBJ2-7	TRBV30	.	TRBD2	TGTGCCTGGAGTGTTCCTAGCGGGAGGGCCGTGAGGACCGAGCAGTACTTC	CAWSVPSGRAVRTEQYF
TRBJ2-2	TRBV24-1	.	TRBD1	TGTGCCACCAGTGATTTGGACAGGGAGACCGGGGAGCTGTTTTTT	CATSDLDRETGELFF
TRBJ1-1	TRBV29-1	.	TRBD1	TGCAGCGGGAGGGACAGGGTCTCTGAAGCTTTCTTT	CSGRDRVSEAFF
TRBJ2-5	TRBV9	.	.	TGTGCCAGCAGCGTAGCACAGTGGGAGACCCAGTACTTC	CASSVAQWETQYF
TRBJ1-6	TRBV7-8	.	.	TGTGCCAGCAGCACCTCTCGGGTTACTAATTCACCCCTCCACTTT	CASSTSRVTNSPLHF
TRBJ1-2	TRBV6-6	.	.	TGTGCCAGCGGGGGGGGTAGGGTCGTTAACTATGGCTACACCTTC	CASGGGRVVNYGYTF
TRBJ2-4	TRBV19	once	.	TGTGCCAGTAGTATAGCCCCGGGCGGAAACATTCAGTACTTC	CASSIAPGGNIQYF
TRBJ1-5	TRBV24-1	.	.	TGTGCCACCAGTGATGCAATCGAGGGGAGGACGAATCAGCCCCAGCATTTT	CATSDAIEGRTNQPQHF
TRBJ1-1	TRBV7-2	.	.	TGTGCCAGCAGCGACCAGAGGACTGAAGCTTTCTTT	CASSDQRTEAFF
TRBJ2-7	TRBV25-1	.	TRBD1	TGTGCCAGCAGTGGATTGGGGACAGGGGGATACCGTAAGTACGAGCAGTACTTC	CASSGLGTGGYRKYEQYF
TRBJ2-1	TRBV11-3	.	.	TGTGCCAGCAGCTTACTACGGAGGGACCGGCGCAATGAGCAGTTCTTC	CASSLLRRDRRNEQFF
TRBJ2-1	TRBV19	.	TRBD2	TGTGCCAGTAGTATTCGGCTAGCGGGGTACAATGAGCAGTTCTTC	CASSIRLAGYNEQFF
TRBJ1-1	TRBV6-5	once	.	TGTGCCAGCCTACCAAACCGGCCGGGGGCAGCTGAAGCTTTCTTT	CASLPNRPGAAEAFF
TRBJ2-2	TRBV7-6	.	.	TGTGCCAGCAGCTTAGATAGCCAGGTCACCGGGGAGCTGTTTTTT	CASSLDSQVTGELFF
TRBJ2-3	TRBV29-1	.	TRBD2	TGCAGCGTTCGGATCGGAGGTCTAGCGGGACATCCTTACACAGATACGCAGTATTTT	CSVRIGGLAGHPYTDTQYF
TRBJ2-2	TRBV6-6	.	.	TGTGCCAGCAGTTACTCGAGCCCCGGGGAGCTGTTTTTT	CASSYSSPGELFF
TRBJ1-1	TRBV18	.	.	TGTGCCAGCTCACCGTCGGGGGCGCACACTGAAGCTTTCTTT	CASSPSGAHTEAFF
TRBJ1-3	TRBV5-1	once	.	TGCGCCAGCAGCTCCGGGCCCGACTCTGGAAACACCATATATTTT	CASSSGPDSGNTIYF
TRBJ2-1	TRBV11-2	.	TRBD2	TGTGCCAGCAGCTCGCTAGCGGGGGGTCCACGCAATGAGCAGTTCTTC	CASSSLAGGPRNEQFF
TRBJ2-5	TRBV7-3	once	TRBD1	TGTGCCAGCAGCTGGTTGGGACAGGTACAAGAGACCCAGTACTTC	CASSWLGQVQETQYF
TRBJ2-5	TRBV7-2	once	.	TGTGCCAGCAGCTCCTCCGCGACTAGGGTAGAGACCCAGTACTTC	CASSSSATRVETQYF
TRBJ2-2	TRBV7-9	.	.	TGTGCCAGCAGCCCGGACGCTGGGTGGGCACCCGGGGAGCTGTTTTTT	CASSPDAGWAPGELFF
TRBJ1-6	TRBV5-4	.	.	TGTGCCAGCAGGGGGGGGGTGGATTCACCCCTCCACTTT	CASRGGVDSPLHF
TRBJ1-3	TRBV6-5	.	.	TGTGCCAGCAGCCCGGGGCTTGGAAACACCATATATTTT	CASSPGLGNTIYF
TRBJ2-7	TRBV4-3	.	.	TGCGCCAGCAGCCACACAGGGTCCGAGCAGTACTTC	CASSHTGSEQYF